The T cell receptor beta chain under discussion was sequenced for a study of cytomegalovirus exposure and HLA in healthy donors. The study, taken as a whole, reports: Most subjects' HLA-A and HLA-B alleles were reportedly predicted from TCR beta sequences.

As concerns this clone: What it binds is unknown.

Trimming removed 4 bases from V and 0 bases from J; junction bases left unmatched: 7. This CDR3 has 16 residues. The germline V gene has CDR1 SGDLS and CDR2 YYNGEE. The study ran its PCR with 60 Vbeta and 13 Jbeta primers. The table came from immunoSEQ multiplex PCR; TCRdb's copy has only in-frame clones and leaves some out. The repertoire holds about 94,000 clones, over 65% seen once, with roughly 3.9% in the top ten. The rearrangement links TRBV9 to TRBJ2-1; TRBD2 matches 7 bases. This TCR was recovered from a man aged 30-40 years in good health and CMV-seronegative. Sequenced: PBMCs. The CDR3 region has the DNA TGTGCCAGCAGCCCCCGTGGCGGGAGCTCCTACAATGAGCAGTTCTTC. Translating gives CASSPRGGSSYNEQFF.